This TCR beta chain was captured in a study of T cells after yellow fever vaccination (dated by TCRdb to the late 2010s). Some background on the complete study: The SMART-Seq v4 Ultra Low Input RNA kit was used to prepare libraries from fractions with low cell numbers. To track T-cell clones before and after primary and booster YFV17D yellow fever vaccination, bulk TCR alpha and beta repertoires were sequenced longitudinally. Two healthy male donors made up the cohort, one aged 18 to 29 years and the other aged 30 to 40 years. Blood was collected at multiple timepoints before and after primary and secondary immunization, and bulk PBMC replicates and cell subsets were isolated.

The instrument was an Illumina NovaSeq 6000. TCR cDNA was synthesized by 5'RACE template switching, through which a universal primer site and unique molecular identifiers were introduced. Priming for cDNA synthesis came from both the TCR alpha and TCR beta constant segments. Library amplification involved two PCR steps, and the second step added sample barcodes and sequencing adapters. Sequencing of libraries was performed on Illumina HiSeq 2500 (2x100 bp) or NovaSeq (2x150 bp). For the original study's pipeline: Demultiplexing of reads and collapsing into UMI consensus sequences were performed with MIGEC, and V(D)J alignment was carried out with MiXCR. Vaccine-responding clonotypes were defined with edgeR using replicate PBMC samples, requiring FDR below 0.01 and a log2 fold change above 5 up to day 15. Bulk clonotypes were assigned CD4 or CD8 identity according to which sequenced CD4 or CD8 repertoire held them at higher abundance. TCRdb itself trimmed the public reads at Q25 with fastp, ran MiXCR and retained productive beta chains. Duplicate CDR3 protein sequences are folded into a single record with the most common DNA and genes. In this record, the V and J calls reflect TCRdb's handling and not the investigators' own analysis. The sample includes some 320,000 distinct CDR3 sequences, with roughly 8.7% observed a single time. 3% to 3.5% of the sample belongs to the ten largest clones.

The paper's findings and limits, for the study overall: A small fraction of clonotypes showed up in both the CD4 and CD8 compartments, probably as a result of convergent recombination. Most clones expanded after primary vaccination were re-detected after the booster (96% of CD4 and around 88% of CD8), suggesting broad memory maintenance. Because the study included only a couple of donors, the extent to which the findings can be generalized is limited. The secondary T-cell response was weaker than the primary response but faster, peaking on day 5 instead of day 15. Computational filtering was required because FACS-sorted repertoires could contain abundant contaminating clonotypes from the bulk population.

What this sample's treatment or condition label stands for: live attenuated yellow fever vaccine strain. PBMCs were isolated from peripheral blood using a standard Ficoll-Paque protocol. Dynabeads CD4 and CD8 positive selection kits were used to isolate the CD4 and CD8 T-cell fractions. TriZol was used to extract RNA from bulk PBMCs, from CD4 and CD8 fractions, and from dextramer-positive and dextramer-negative fractions. This clonotype has at least ten counts. The clone's antigen remains unknown. Per-nucleotide qualities are absent, and no much larger clonotype sits a single base away. As encoded in the germline V gene (reference sequence), CDR1 is LGHDT while CDR2 is YNNKEL. The germline V end is reduced by 4 bases and the J end by 5 bases; junction bases left unmatched: 7. Spanning cysteine to phenylalanine, the CDR3 consists of 15 amino acids. Only the CDR3 part of the read is kept: 45 bases, read in frame from the first base.

The TCR comes from a man younger than 35 who received the YFV17D yellow fever vaccine. The material was CD4+ T cells sorted from PBMCs, obtained 5 days after the yellow fever booster vaccination. The V and J segments used are TRBV3-1 and TRBJ1-2, with 10 central nucleotides matching TRBD1. Here is the DNA: TGTGCCAGCAGCCCCCGGGACAGGGGTGGGTATGGCTACACCTTC. Protein translation: CASSPRDRGGYGYTF.